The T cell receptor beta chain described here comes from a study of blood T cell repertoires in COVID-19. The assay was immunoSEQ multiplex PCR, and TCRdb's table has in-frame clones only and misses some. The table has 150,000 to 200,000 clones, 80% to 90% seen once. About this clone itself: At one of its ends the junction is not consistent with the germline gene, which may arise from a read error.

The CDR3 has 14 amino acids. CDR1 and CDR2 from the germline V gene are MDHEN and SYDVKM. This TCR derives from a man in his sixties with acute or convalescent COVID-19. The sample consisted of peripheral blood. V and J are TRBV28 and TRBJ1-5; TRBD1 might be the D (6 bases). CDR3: CASTLGGARQPQHF. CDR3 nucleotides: TGTGCCAGCACTTTAGGGGGGGCAAGGCAGCCCCAGCATTTT.